Shown below are 13 T cell receptor beta chains from a single sample sequenced in a study of glioma-infiltrating T cells after dendritic cell vaccination. Noted time point: after dendritic cell vaccination, including at tumor progression/relapse. Assay: immunoSEQ multiplex PCR; the TCRdb copy retains only in-frame clones and omits some. There are under 130,000 clones in the sample; 85% to 90% occur only once, and roughly 2.8% lies in the top ten. The input for sequencing was blood, taken after dendritic cell vaccination. The receptors were gathered from a human donor with glioblastoma.

The chain carries TRBV11-2 and TRBJ1-1; D is perhaps TRBD1 (6 bases). The germline CDR1 and CDR2 sequences are SGHAT and FQNNGV. V was shortened by 1 base and J by 1 base, with 13 bases between the two germline ends. The CDR3 spans 16 residues. The DNA of the CDR3 is TGTGCCAGCAGCTTAGGTGGGCAGGGGTCGAACACTGAAGCTTTCTTT. Translated, it gives CASSLGGQGSNTEAFF.

Written as DNA, the CDR3 is TGCACCAGCAGCCGGGGTGGGGAGGGCCAACCCTCCTACGAGCAGTACTTC. This translates into CTSSRGGEGQPSYEQYF. V is TRBV1 and J is TRBJ2-7; TRBD2 is the table's D call and was not checked against the DNA. TRBV1 is classified as a pseudogene. This CDR3 spans 17 amino acids.

The sample holds one count of this clone. The chain combines TRBV30 with TRBJ1-1, with D hard to call. Germline CDR1 is GTSNPN and CDR2 is SVGIG (reference sequence). V was trimmed by 2 bases and J by 4 bases, leaving 20 bases between them. The CDR3 sequence is 16 residues long. The CDR3, as DNA: TGTGCCTGGAGTCGACTAGCTCATCTGGTAGGCACTGAAGCTTTCTTT. This sequence encodes CAWSRLAHLVGTEAFF.

This clone is a singleton in its sample. In DNA, the CDR3 is TGTGCCAGCAGTAGCCAGGGCCTAAATCAGCCCCAGCATTTT. Its translation: CASSSQGLNQPQHF. V and J are TRBV2 and TRBJ1-5; possibly TRBD1 for D (5 bases). This CDR3 has 14 residues. Germline V lookup: CDR1 SNHLY, CDR2 FYNNEI. Between the trimmed V and J ends, which lost 5 bases and 4 bases, there was a span of 12 bases.

The chain links TRBV10-1 to TRBJ2-3, with 13 bases aligning to TRBD2. The CDR3 is 16 amino acids. Losses at the gene ends were 6 bases for V and 1 base for J; bases not matched to a gene: 4. Germline lookup yields CDR1 WNHNN and CDR2 SYGVQD (reference sequence). CDR3 DNA sequence: TGCGCCAGCAGCGGGACTAGCGGGACGGGCACAGATACGCAGTATTTT. This gives the protein CASSGTSGTGTDTQYF.

V gene TRBV5-1 combines with J gene TRBJ1-1; D not resolved. The CDR3 covers 17 residues. Germline V gene sequence: CDR1 SGHRS, CDR2 YFSETQ. The V end lost 6 bases, the J end lost 1 base, and 22 bases lay between the germline ends. DNA of the CDR3: TGCGCCAGCATGTTGAGTCATGAGGAACTACGGAACACTGAAGCTTTCTTT. Residues: CASMLSHEELRNTEAFF.

The rearrangement links TRBV5-1 to TRBJ2-1; 7 bases align to TRBD1. The CDR3 length is 15 residues. V shed 1 base and J 8 bases; nucleotides not matched to a gene: 9. The V gene's germline CDR1 is SGHRS and CDR2 YFSETQ. CDR3 nucleotide sequence: TGCGCCAGCAGCTTGCAGACAGGGCACAAGGATGAGCAGTTCTTC. Its translation is CASSLQTGHKDEQFF. Based on the CDR3 plus reference TRBV5-1 and TRBJ2-1, the full variable domain is KAGVTQTPRYLIKTRGQQVTLSCSPISGHRSVSWYQQTPGQGLQFLFEYFSETQRNKGNFPGRFSGRQFSNSRSEMNVSTLELGDSALYLCASSLQTGHKDEQFFGPGTRLTVL.

The J gene is TRBJ2-7, the V gene TRBV7-9; D is uncertain. Germline V gene lookup returns CDR1 SEHNR and CDR2 FQNEAQ (reference sequence). The CDR3 sequence is 14 residues long. V was cut by 7 bases and J by 2 bases, with 15 bases left in between. The CDR3, as DNA: TGTGCCAGCAACCTTCCGGAGTTCGCCTACGAGCAGTACTTC. It yields the protein CASNLPEFAYEQYF.

V usage is TRBV9 and J usage is TRBJ2-3, with 12 positions matching TRBD2. V was pared by 4 bases and J by 5 bases, with 8 bases of the junction left unmatched. Germline V gene data show CDR1 as SGDLS and CDR2 as YYNGEE. This CDR3 is 16 amino acids long. The CDR3 coding sequence is TGTGCCAGCAGCCCGACTAGCGGGGGTACTATAGATACGCAGTATTTT. Its translation is CASSPTSGGTIDTQYF.

The V call is TRBV7-2, the J call TRBJ2-7; 10 nucleotides line up with TRBD1. CDR1 is SGHTA, CDR2 FQGNSA, per germline. J lost 7 bases, V lost 3 bases, and 12 bases had no gene match. This CDR3 comprises 16 residues. The CDR3 DNA reads TGTGCCAGCAGCTTGAGATCGGGACAGGGGTTGAGGGAGCAGTACTTC. This sequence encodes CASSLRSGQGLREQYF.

This clone was seen only once. J is TRBJ1-1 and V is TRBV6-1, with no clear D. Trimming cost V 0 bases and J 10 bases, with 15 bases left between them. The CDR3 is made up of 14 amino acids. Germline V gives CDR1 MNHNS, CDR2 SASEGT. CDR3: CASSEALEGRSAFF. Written as DNA, the CDR3 is TGTGCCAGCAGTGAAGCGCTCGAAGGGAGATCAGCTTTCTTT.

This chain connects TRBV6-5 to TRBJ2-7; 13 nucleotides align to TRBD2. Germline CDR1 is MNHEY and CDR2 is SVGAGI. V gave up 3 bases and J gave up 7 bases; unmatched junction bases: 3. The CDR3 length is 14 residues. The CDR3 is CASSYGTSGKEQYF. The CDR3 DNA reads as TGTGCCAGCAGTTATGGGACTAGCGGGAAAGAGCAGTACTTC.

The CDR3 DNA sequence: TGTGCCTGGAGTGTACCCGATAGCGGGAGGCCCTGGGATGAGCAGTTCTTC. Its protein product is CAWSVPDSGRPWDEQFF. This chain joins TRBV30 and TRBJ2-1, with TRBD2 identical over 10 bases. J lost 8 bases, V lost 0 bases, and 13 bases had no gene match. The CDR3 runs to 17 residues. Germline-derived CDR1 and CDR2 are GTSNPN and SVGIG (reference sequence). Filled out from reference TRBV30 and TRBJ2-1, the complete variable domain reads SQTIHQWPATLVQPVGSPLSLECTVEGTSNPNLYWYRQAAGRGLQLLFYSVGIGQISSEVPQNLSASRPQDRQFILSSKKLLLSDSGFYLCAWSVPDSGRPWDEQFFGPGTRLTVL.